This passage covers 29 T cell receptor beta chains from one sample sequenced in a study of kidney transplant recipient with SARS-CoV-2 infection. TCRdb re-called the reads with MiXCR, one entry per CDR3 protein. The table has 250,000 or so distinct CDR3 sequences, about 28% seen once. This specimen was a blood sample, taken at baseline and on roughly day 120 from a kidney transplant recipient. The receptors were gathered from a male patient between 25 and 39 years old who had COVID-19 and was a kidney transplant recipient. The graft donor may account for some of the T cells.

The V gene is TRBV7-7, the J gene TRBJ1-2, with no clear D. Germline CDR1 SSHAT, CDR2 FNYEAQ (reference sequence). V dropped 3 bases and J dropped 4 bases, with 21 bases sitting between them. This CDR3 has 17 amino acids. The CDR3 is CASSFLHKCRKTYGYTF. CDR3 nucleotides: TGTGCCAGCAGCTTCTTACATAAGTGCCGAAAGACCTATGGCTACACCTTC. Looking up the rest from reference TRBV7-7 and TRBJ1-2 gives the full variable domain: GAGVSQSPRYKVTKRGQDVTLRCDPISSHATLYWYQQALGQGPEFLTYFNYEAQPDKSGLPSDRFSAERPEGSISTLTIQRTEQRDSAMYRCASSFLHKCRKTYGYTFGSGTRLTVV.

There are many counts of this clonotype. The V gene is TRBV15, the J gene TRBJ1-6; no reliable D call. This CDR3 has 12 residues. Germline CDR1 is LNHNV and CDR2 is YYDKDF (reference sequence). Trimming pared 3 bases from V and 8 bases from J, leaving 5 bases between. The CDR3 is CATSSFYSPLHF. DNA for the CDR3: TGTGCCACCAGCAGCTTTTATTCACCCCTCCACTTT.

In its sample, this clonotype was seen a few times. In DNA, the CDR3 is TGTGCCAGCAGCCAAGATTGGGGACAAGGGGCGCAGTTCTTC. This encodes CASSQDWGQGAQFF. V and J are TRBV14 and TRBJ2-1; maybe TRBD1 (6 bases). This CDR3 spans 14 amino acids. The germline V gene has CDR1 SGHDN and CDR2 FVKESK. Trimming took off 0 bases at V and 12 bases at J, with 15 bases between the two ends.

This chain joins TRBV5-4 and TRBJ1-2; no firm D call. V was pared by 6 bases and J by 4 bases, with 22 bases between. This CDR3 is 16 amino acids long. Germline V CDR1 and CDR2: SGHNT, YYREEE (reference sequence). The CDR3 here is CASKEGVPGKTYGYTF. CDR3 DNA sequence: TGTGCCAGCAAGGAGGGCGTACCAGGAAAGACCTATGGCTACACCTTC.

In regard to this clonotype: A single base separates this from a much larger clone, so it may be a read error. The gene calls are TRBV19 and TRBJ2-1, with 7 nucleotides matching TRBD2. Germline V lookup: CDR1 LNHDA, CDR2 SQIVND (reference sequence). The CDR3 length is 17 residues. The CDR3 sequence is CASSIGTGRERNNGQFF. In DNA form, the CDR3 reads TGTGCCAGTAGTATAGGGACCGGGCGGGAGCGAAACAATGGGCAGTTCTTC.

With respect to this clonotype: It may be a read error: a sequence one base away is much more abundant. The CDR3 sequence: CASSGDNPISFSETHYF. CDR3 nucleotide sequence: TGTGCCAGCAGCGGGGATAATCCCATTTCTTTCTCTGAGACCCATTACTTC. The chain is built from TRBV3-1 and TRBJ2-5; the D is unclear. Germline V gives CDR1 LGHDT, CDR2 YNNKEL (reference sequence). This CDR3 spans 17 amino acids.

This clonotype was seen many times. The CDR3, as DNA: TGCAGTGCTCAGTCTTTAGAGCGGGACAAAAACATTCAGTACTTC. It translates to CSAQSLERDKNIQYF. The rearrangement links TRBV20-1 to TRBJ2-4, with 7 nucleotides matching TRBD2. The junction had 10 bases not matched to a gene; V was cut back by 5 bases and J by 3 bases. The CDR3 totals 15 residues. CDR1 is DFQATT and CDR2 is SNEGSKA in the germline V gene (reference sequence).

At least ten counts were recorded for this clonotype. V usage is TRBV7-6 and J usage is TRBJ1-6; no reliable D call. Trimming took off 2 bases at V and 8 bases at J, with 13 bases between the two ends. Per the germline V gene, CDR1 is SGHVS and CDR2 is FNYEAQ. There are 15 residues in the CDR3. The CDR3 protein is CASSLNVPGDSPLHF. The CDR3 DNA is TGTGCCAGCAGCTTAAACGTCCCTGGAGATTCACCCCTCCACTTT.

This clonotype was counted between two and nine times. This rearrangement joins TRBV7-2 to TRBJ2-1; no clear D gene. Deletions cut 5 bases from V and 6 bases from J, with 8 bases between. The length of the CDR3 is 12 residues. The germline CDR1 and CDR2 sequences are SGHTA and FQGNSA. The CDR3 spells CASSRDLNEQFF. The CDR3 bases are TGTGCCAGCAGCCGTGACCTCAATGAGCAGTTCTTC.

This clonotype was counted ten times or more. The CDR3 protein is CATKQRETGELFF. Written as DNA, the CDR3 is TGTGCCACCAAACAGAGGGAGACCGGGGAGCTGTTTTTT. V is TRBV18 and J is TRBJ2-2; D may be TRBD2 (5 bases). From germline, CDR1 is KGHSH and CDR2 LQKENI. This CDR3 is 13 amino acids long. The V gene lost 10 bases and the J gene lost 5 bases, with 14 bases spanning the gap.

The CDR3 protein is CASSIQGGETQYF. CDR3 in DNA: TGTGCCAGTAGTATTCAGGGTGGAGAGACCCAGTACTTC. The V and J genes are TRBV19 and TRBJ2-5; D may be TRBD1 (5 bases). The germline V gene encodes CDR1 LNHDA and CDR2 SQIVND (reference sequence). The V and J ends lost 3 bases and 4 bases respectively, with 9 bases between them. The CDR3 has 13 residues.

This clonotype showed up many times. The chain carries TRBV3-1 and TRBJ2-5; no clear D gene. Germline V gene data show CDR1 as LGHDT and CDR2 as YNNKEL (reference sequence). Trimming cost V 5 bases and J 5 bases, with 24 bases left between them. The CDR3 loop spans 17 amino acids. In DNA form, the CDR3 reads TGTGCCAGCAGCTCAGGTAGTCCCATTTCTTTCTCTGAGACCCAGTACTTC. Amino acids: CASSSGSPISFSETQYF.

This clonotype was detected many times. V and J are TRBV5-3 and TRBJ1-5, with TRBD1 matching over 9 bases. TRBV5-3 is placed among ORFs of uncertain function. This CDR3 has 15 amino acids. V dropped 7 bases and J dropped 6; count of bases not matched to a gene: 11. CDR3 sequence (DNA): TGTGCCAGAGTCAACAGGGACAGGGATTGTCAGCCCCAGCATTTT. This codes for CARVNRDRDCQPQHF.

This clonotype appeared many times. The chain is built from TRBV30 and TRBJ2-2; D is ambiguous. The CDR3 is 14 amino acids. Germline CDR1 GTSNPN, CDR2 SVGIG (reference sequence). The V end lost 5 bases, the J end lost 0 bases, and 10 bases lay between the germline ends. The CDR3 sequence: CAWVSPPNTGELFF. The DNA of the CDR3 is TGTGCCTGGGTTTCCCCCCCGAACACCGGGGAGCTGTTTTTT.

To note about this clonotype: A clone one base away is much larger, so this may be a read error. V usage is TRBV6-5 and J usage is TRBJ2-2; a weak D match, TRBD1 (6 bases). The CDR3 consists of 17 residues. Germline CDR1 reads MNHEY; CDR2 reads SVGAGI. CDR3 DNA sequence: TGTACCAGCAGACTCGGACAGATCCGGACGAACACCGGGGAGCTGTTTTTT. This codes for CTSRLGQIRTNTGELFF.

Worth noting for this clonotype: A much larger clone differs by one base, so this may be a read error. The CDR3 protein is CASRPAGGSGELFF. Here the CDR3 DNA reads TGTGCCAGCAGGCCGGCAGGGGGCTCCGGGGAGCTGTTTTTT. The chain joins TRBV28 to TRBJ2-2; 8 bases align to TRBD1. Germline CDR1 and CDR2: MDHEN and SYDVKM. J gave up 6 bases and V 6 bases, and 6 bases lay outside the gene matches. The length of the CDR3 is 14 residues. The full variable domain, in which reference TRBV28 and TRBJ2-2 provide the parts outside the CDR3, is DVKVTQSSRYLVKRTGEKVFLECVQDMDHENMFWYRQDPGLGLRLIYFSYDVKMKEKGDIPEGYSVSREKKERFSLILESASTNQTSMYLCASRPAGGSGELFFGEGSRLTVL.

Many counts were recorded for this clonotype. The chain recombines TRBV7-7 with TRBJ1-2; TRBD1 is a possible D gene (5 bases). This CDR3 spans 17 amino acids. Germline CDR1 is SSHAT and CDR2 is FNYEAQ (reference sequence). With 5 bases removed from V and 4 bases from J, the gap between germline ends came to 23 bases. The CDR3 is CASSVRGKCRKTYGYTF. The CDR3 DNA reads as TGTGCCAGCAGCGTTAGGGGTAAGTGCCGAAAGACCTATGGCTACACCTTC.

To note about this clonotype: Just one base apart from a much larger clone, this may be a read error. The chain links TRBV19 to TRBJ1-2; 9 bases are a match to TRBD1. V shed 5 bases and J 1 base; nucleotides not matched to a gene: 11. The CDR3 is made up of 17 amino acids. Germline lookup yields CDR1 LNHDA and CDR2 SQIVND (reference sequence). The CDR3 loop is CASSSPYGTGNNYGYTF. DNA for the CDR3: TGTGCCAGTAGTTCGCCCTATGGGACAGGGAATAACTATGGCTACACCTTC.

The V gene is TRBV7-7, the J gene TRBJ1-2; D unresolved. The germline gives CDR1 SSHAT, CDR2 FNYEAQ (reference sequence). V was shortened by 5 bases and J by 6 bases, with 25 bases between the two germline ends. The CDR3 contains 17 residues. Here the CDR3 DNA reads TGTGCCAGCAGCCAAGGTTTTAAGTGCCGAAAGACCGATGGCTACACCTTC. Translated, it gives CASSQGFKCRKTDGYTF.

This clonotype showed up many times. Here the CDR3 DNA reads TGTGCCAGCACTCCGCCCGGGGTGTGGACTGAAGCTTTCTTT. It translates to CASTPPGVWTEAFF. This chain connects TRBV28 to TRBJ1-1; D gene ambiguous. This CDR3 has 14 amino acids. V gave up 7 bases and J gave up 5 bases, with 17 bases separating them. Germline values: CDR1 MDHEN, CDR2 SYDVKM.

Note on this clonotype: It differs at one base from a far larger clone, so likely a read error. This chain joins TRBV7-9 and TRBJ2-7; D not resolved. The CDR3 has 13 residues. Trimming took off 3 bases at V and 1 base at J, with 7 bases between the two ends. Germline CDR1 is SEHNR and CDR2 is FQNEAQ (reference sequence). The CDR3 DNA follows: TGTGCCAGCAGCTTCGACTTATCCTACGAGCAGTACTTC. It is translated as CASSFDLSYEQYF.

This clonotype was observed many times. The rearrangement joins TRBV4-1 to TRBJ2-2; TRBD1 might be the D (5 bases). The CDR3 loop spans 17 amino acids. Trimming took off 5 bases at V and 6 bases at J, with 22 bases between the two ends. Germline V gene data show CDR1 as MGHRA and CDR2 as YSYEKL. The DNA for the CDR3 is TGCGCCAGCAGCTCCTACCTGGGGCAGGATTTTGCCGGGGAGCTGTTTTTT. Translating gives CASSSYLGQDFAGELFF.

Details on this clonotype: This may be a read error: a much more frequent sequence differs by one nucleotide. The chain has TRBV6-4 and TRBJ2-2; tentatively, D is TRBD2 (5 bases). The CDR3 extends over 15 amino acids. CDR1 MRHNA and CDR2 SNTAGT come from the germline V gene. The CDR3 loop is CASCESVASTGELFF. The CDR3 region has the DNA TGTGCCAGCTGTGAATCGGTAGCGAGCACCGGGGAGCTGTTTTTT.

Points on this clonotype: A much larger clone is a single base away; this may be a read error. V gene TRBV13 combines with J gene TRBJ1-1; a weak D match, TRBD1 (5 bases). The CDR3 has 14 residues. In germline, CDR1 is PRHDT, CDR2 FYEKMQ (reference sequence). CDR3 coding DNA: TGTACCAGCACCCCTCGGGGGGAGGGCACTGAAGCTTTCTTT. It codes for CTSTPRGEGTEAFF.

This clonotype was counted ten times or more. The chain uses TRBV15 and TRBJ1-1; D is unclear. Germline V gene data show CDR1 as LNHNV and CDR2 as YYDKDF (reference sequence). The length of the CDR3 is 14 residues. V lost 6 bases, J lost 1 base, and 12 bases lay in between. CDR3: CATRSETENTEAFF. DNA of the CDR3: TGTGCCACCAGGTCCGAGACGGAGAACACTGAAGCTTTCTTT.

In its sample, this clonotype ranks as medium-sized. The genes are TRBV7-9 and TRBJ2-2; D is unclear. The CDR3 is 10 amino acids. V gave up 11 bases and J gave up 5 bases, with 6 bases separating them. CDR1 is SEHNR and CDR2 is FQNEAQ in the germline V gene (reference sequence). The CDR3 is CAHYTGELFF. The CDR3 coding sequence is TGTGCCCACTATACCGGGGAGCTGTTTTTT.

With regard to this clonotype: This may come from a read error, since a much larger clone is one base off. The chain combines TRBV18 with TRBJ2-2; 7 positions match TRBD1. V lost 8 bases and J lost 4; bases outside the gene matches: 13. The CDR3 loop spans 16 amino acids. The germline CDR1 and CDR2 sequences are KGHSH and LQKENI. CDR3: CASPQGTGAVTGELFF. CDR3 coding DNA: TGTGCCAGCCCACAAGGAACAGGGGCCGTCACCGGGGAGCTGTTTTTT.

In its sample, this clonotype was seen many times. The V call is TRBV19, the J call TRBJ2-2; a possible D gene is TRBD2 (5 bases). Germline V gives CDR1 LNHDA, CDR2 SQIVND (reference sequence). This CDR3 has 15 amino acids. V lost 7 bases and J lost 0, with 12 bases in between. CDR3 sequence (DNA): TGTGCCAGTAAGACAACTAGTGCGAACACCGGGGAGCTGTTTTTT. This gives the protein CASKTTSANTGELFF. The entire variable domain, with the rest obtained from reference TRBV19 and TRBJ2-2, is as follows: DGGITQSPKYLFRKEGQNVTLSCEQNLNHDAMYWYRQDPGQGLRLIYYSQIVNDFQKGDIAEGYSVSREKKESFPLTVTSAQKNPTAFYLCASKTTSANTGELFFGEGSRLTVL.

This clonotype occurred many times. V is TRBV5-3 and J is TRBJ1-2; D is ambiguous. TRBV5-3 is an open reading frame whose function is uncertain. V lost 7 bases and J 4 bases, leaving 23 bases between the germline ends. This CDR3 region has 16 residues. The CDR3 DNA reads TGTGCCAGAGTCGTAGGAGTGGTGAGAAAGACCTATGGCTACACCTTC. Amino acids: CARVVGVVRKTYGYTF.